This TCR beta chain was sequenced for a study of blood T cell repertoires in COVID-19. Study background: Collection of acute and convalescent COVID-19 samples took place in the United States, Italy and Spain. T cells, B-cell-depleted T cells, or PBMCs supplied cDNA or gDNA.

CDR3 length: 17 residues. The V end was cut by 7 bases, the J end by 0 bases, with 18 bases between. Germline CDR1 and CDR2: KGHDR and SFDVKD. Study processing details: It was from reference gene primer amplification that nucleated cell counts were estimated. Only in-frame clones appear in the TCRdb table, and some are missing; sequencing was by immunoSEQ multiplex PCR. V, J and clone size derive from that table, while D and trimming were established from the DNA sequence. The sample holds some 220,000 clones, 84% seen once. This clone was recorded once. The clonotype was recovered from a woman aged 55-69 years who had recovered from COVID-19. The specimen sequenced was peripheral blood. This chain connects TRBV24-1 to TRBJ1-3; D perhaps matches TRBD1 (5 bases). DNA of the CDR3: TGTGCCACCAGGATAGGGGAACAGAGCCTCTCTGGAAACACCATATATTTT. It encodes CATRIGEQSLSGNTIYF.